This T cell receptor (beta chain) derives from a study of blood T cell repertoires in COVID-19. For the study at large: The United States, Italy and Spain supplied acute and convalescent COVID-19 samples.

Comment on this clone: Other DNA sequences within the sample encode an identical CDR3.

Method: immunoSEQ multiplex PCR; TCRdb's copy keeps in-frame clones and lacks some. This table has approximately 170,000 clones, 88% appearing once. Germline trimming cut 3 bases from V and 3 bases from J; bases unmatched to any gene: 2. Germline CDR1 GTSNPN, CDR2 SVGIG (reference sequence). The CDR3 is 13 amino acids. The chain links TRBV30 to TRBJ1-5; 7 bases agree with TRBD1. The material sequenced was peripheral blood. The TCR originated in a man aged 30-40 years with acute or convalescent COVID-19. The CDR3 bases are TGTGCCTGGAGGGGACAGCCCAATCAGCCCCAGCATTTT. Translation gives CAWRGQPNQPQHF.